This T cell receptor (beta chain) was profiled in a study of T cell responses to AZD1222 COVID-19 vaccine. Study-wide points: Repertoire collection took place solely once the T cell response had peaked.

Concerning this clone itself: Its antigen is unknown.

Assay used: immunoSEQ multiplex PCR; TCRdb lists only in-frame clones, some missing. Among tens of thousands of clones listed, around nine tenths were seen once. CDR1 is GTSNPN and CDR2 is SVGIG in the germline V gene (reference sequence). There are 13 residues in the CDR3. V lost 4 bases and J lost 5, with 14 bases in between. The specimen was peripheral blood, collected on day 0 of AZD1222 vaccination. The receptor's source is an adult in good health. This rearrangement joins TRBV30 to TRBJ2-5; D ambiguous. The CDR3 DNA follows: TGTGCCTGGAAAGTATTCTTTGTTGAGACCCAGTACTTC. It codes for CAWKVFFVETQYF.